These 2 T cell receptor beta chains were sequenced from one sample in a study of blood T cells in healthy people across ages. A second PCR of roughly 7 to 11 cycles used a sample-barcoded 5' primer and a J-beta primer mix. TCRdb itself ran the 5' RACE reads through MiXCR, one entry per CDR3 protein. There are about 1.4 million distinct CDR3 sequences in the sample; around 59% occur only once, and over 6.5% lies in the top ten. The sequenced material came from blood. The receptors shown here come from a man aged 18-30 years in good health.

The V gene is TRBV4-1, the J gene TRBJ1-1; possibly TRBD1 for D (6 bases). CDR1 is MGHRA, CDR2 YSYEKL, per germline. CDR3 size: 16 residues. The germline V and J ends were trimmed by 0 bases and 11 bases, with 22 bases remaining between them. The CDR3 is CASSQEISGGRVGAFF. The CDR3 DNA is TGCGCCAGCAGCCAAGAAATCTCGGGGGGCCGGGTCGGGGCTTTCTTT.

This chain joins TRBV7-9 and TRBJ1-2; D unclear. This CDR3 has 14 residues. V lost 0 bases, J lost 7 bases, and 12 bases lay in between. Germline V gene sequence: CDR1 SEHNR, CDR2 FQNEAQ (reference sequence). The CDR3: CASSLAFQDAGYTF. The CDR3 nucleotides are TGTGCCAGCAGCTTAGCTTTCCAGGATGCTGGCTACACCTTC.